This note documents a single T cell receptor (beta chain) sequence. MiXCR, run by TCRdb on the RT-PCR reads, gives a single entry per CDR3 protein. The table shows about 160,000 distinct CDR3 sequences, with about a third occurring only once. These data come from a study of patients and donors after allogeneic stem cell transplantation. This CDR3 is 15 amino acids long. The junction had 7 bases not matched to a gene; V was cut back by 5 bases and J by 6 bases. The V call is TRBV12-3 or TRBV12-4, the J call TRBJ1-6; 7 bases line up with TRBD1. The sample consisted of blood, either unsorted or a sorted T cell fraction (not recorded which). This sequence was found in a human donor who was either an allogeneic HSCT recipient or a stem cell or donor lymphocyte infusion donor (not recorded which). It is not recorded whose cells these are; they may come from a transplant donor. The CDR3 DNA reads as TGTGCCAGCAGTCCTCGTCCAGGGGGTAATTCACCCCTCCACTTT. This sequence encodes CASSPRPGGNSPLHF.